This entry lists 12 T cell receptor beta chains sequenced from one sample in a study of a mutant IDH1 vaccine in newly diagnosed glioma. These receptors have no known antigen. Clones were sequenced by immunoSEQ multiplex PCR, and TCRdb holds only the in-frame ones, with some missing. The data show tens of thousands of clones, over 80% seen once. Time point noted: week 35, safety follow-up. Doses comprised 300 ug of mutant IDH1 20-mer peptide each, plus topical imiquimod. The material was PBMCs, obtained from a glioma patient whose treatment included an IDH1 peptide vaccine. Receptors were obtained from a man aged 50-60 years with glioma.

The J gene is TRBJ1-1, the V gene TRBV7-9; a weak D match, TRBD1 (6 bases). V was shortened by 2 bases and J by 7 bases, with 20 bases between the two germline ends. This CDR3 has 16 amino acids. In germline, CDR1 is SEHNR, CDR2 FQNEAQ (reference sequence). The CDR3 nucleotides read TGTGCCAGCAGCTTATGGCCAGGGCGACAGGCCGTTGAAGCTTTCTTT. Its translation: CASSLWPGRQAVEAFF. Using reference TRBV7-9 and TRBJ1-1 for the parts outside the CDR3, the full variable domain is DTGVSQNPRHKITKRGQNVTFRCDPISEHNRLYWYRQTLGQGPEFLTYFQNEAQLEKSRLLSDRFSAERPKGSFSTLEIQRTEQGDSAMYLCASSLWPGRQAVEAFFGQGTRLTVV.

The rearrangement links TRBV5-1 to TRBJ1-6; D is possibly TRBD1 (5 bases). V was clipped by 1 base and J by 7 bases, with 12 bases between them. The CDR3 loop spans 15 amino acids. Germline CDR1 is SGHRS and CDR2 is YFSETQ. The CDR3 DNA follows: TGCGCCAGCAGCTTGCAGGGTGGGTTCAATTCACCCCTCCACTTT. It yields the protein CASSLQGGFNSPLHF.

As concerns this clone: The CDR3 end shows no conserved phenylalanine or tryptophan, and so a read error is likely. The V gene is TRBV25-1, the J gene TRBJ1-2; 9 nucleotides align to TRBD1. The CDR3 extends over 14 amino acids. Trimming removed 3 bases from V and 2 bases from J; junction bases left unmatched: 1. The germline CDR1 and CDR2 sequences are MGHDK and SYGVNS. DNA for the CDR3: TGTGCCAGCAGTGACGGACAGGGGAACTATGGCTACACCCTC. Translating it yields CASSDGQGNYGYTL.

CDR3 nucleotides: TGTGCCAGCACCAGTTACAACCGGCACGAGCAGTACTTC. Encoded protein: CASTSYNRHEQYF. The chain has TRBV7-2 and TRBJ2-7; D unresolved. Germline V gene data show CDR1 as SGHTA and CDR2 as FQGNSA. Trimming removed 7 bases from V and 5 bases from J, with 15 bases in between. The CDR3 extends over 13 amino acids.

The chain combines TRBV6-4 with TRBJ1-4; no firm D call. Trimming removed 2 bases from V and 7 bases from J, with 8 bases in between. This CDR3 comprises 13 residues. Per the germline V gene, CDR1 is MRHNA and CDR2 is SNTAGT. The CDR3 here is CASSDREGEKLFF. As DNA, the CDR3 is TGTGCCAGCAGTGACAGGGAGGGTGAAAAACTGTTTTTT.

The CDR3 sequence is CASSSLGDTQYF. The DNA of the CDR3 is TGTGCCAGCAGCTCCCTGGGAGATACGCAGTATTTT. The chain links TRBV7-9 to TRBJ2-3, with no clear D. V gave up 4 bases and J gave up 5 bases, with 7 bases separating them. CDR1 is SEHNR, CDR2 FQNEAQ, per germline (reference sequence). The CDR3 totals 12 residues.

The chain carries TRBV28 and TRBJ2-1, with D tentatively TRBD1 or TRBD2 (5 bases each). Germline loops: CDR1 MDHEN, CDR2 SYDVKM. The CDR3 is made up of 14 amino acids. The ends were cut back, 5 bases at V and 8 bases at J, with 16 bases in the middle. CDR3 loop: CASSPHPGRDEQFF. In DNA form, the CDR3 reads TGTGCCAGCAGTCCCCATCCGGGACGTGATGAGCAGTTCTTC.

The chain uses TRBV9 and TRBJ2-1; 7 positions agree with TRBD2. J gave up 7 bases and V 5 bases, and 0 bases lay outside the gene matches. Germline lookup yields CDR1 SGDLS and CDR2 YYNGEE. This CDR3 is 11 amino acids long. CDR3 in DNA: TGTGCCAGCAGGGGGGGGAATGAGCAGTTCTTC. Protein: CASRGGNEQFF.

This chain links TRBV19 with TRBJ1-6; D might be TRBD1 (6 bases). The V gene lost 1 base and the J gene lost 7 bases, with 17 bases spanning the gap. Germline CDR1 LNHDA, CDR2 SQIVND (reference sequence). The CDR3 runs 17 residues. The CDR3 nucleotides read TGTGCCAGTAGTATAGTGAGAGGGCAGGGGAAAAATTCACCCCTCCACTTT. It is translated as CASSIVRGQGKNSPLHF.

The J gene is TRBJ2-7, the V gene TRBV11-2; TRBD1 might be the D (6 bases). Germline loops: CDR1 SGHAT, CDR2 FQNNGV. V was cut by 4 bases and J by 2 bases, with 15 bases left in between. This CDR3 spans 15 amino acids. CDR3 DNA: TGTGCCAGCAGCTCGAATCGGGACACAACCTACGAGCAGTACTTC. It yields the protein CASSSNRDTTYEQYF.

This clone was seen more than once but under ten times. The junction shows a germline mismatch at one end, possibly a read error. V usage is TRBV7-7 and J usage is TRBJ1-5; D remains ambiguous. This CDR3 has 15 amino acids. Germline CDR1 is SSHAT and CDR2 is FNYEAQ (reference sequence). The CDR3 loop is CASSLLWECDQPQHF. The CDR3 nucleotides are TGTGCTAGCAGCTTACTTTGGGAGTGCGATCAGCCCCAGCATTTT. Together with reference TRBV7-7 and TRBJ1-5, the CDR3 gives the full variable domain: GAGVSQSPRYKVTKRGQDVTLRCDPISSHATLYWYQQALGQGPEFLTYFNYEAQPDKSGLPSDRFSAERPEGSISTLTIQRTEQRDSAMYRCASSLLWECDQPQHFGDGTRLSIL.

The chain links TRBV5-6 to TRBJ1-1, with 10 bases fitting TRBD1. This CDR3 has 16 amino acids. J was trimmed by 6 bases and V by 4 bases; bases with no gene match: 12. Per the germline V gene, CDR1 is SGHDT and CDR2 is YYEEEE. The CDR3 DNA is TGTGCCAGCAGCCTGAGGAGACAGGGGGCAATCGCTGAAGCTTTCTTT. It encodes CASSLRRQGAIAEAFF. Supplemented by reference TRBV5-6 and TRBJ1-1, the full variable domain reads DAGVTQSPTHLIKTRGQQVTLRCSPKSGHDTVSWYQQALGQGPQFIFQYYEEEERQRGNFPDRFSGHQFPNYSSELNVNALLLGDSALYLCASSLRRQGAIAEAFFGQGTRLTVV.